This record covers a single T cell receptor (beta chain). The data were obtained in a study of blood T cell repertoires in COVID-19. V was pared by 0 bases and J by 0 bases, with 9 bases between. The CDR3 covers 16 residues. Germline values: CDR1 MGHRA, CDR2 YSYEKL. How the authors handled the data: How many nucleated cells were present was estimated from reference gene primer amplification. TCRdb's table, derived via immunoSEQ multiplex PCR, lists solely in-frame clones and lacks some. The V and J calls and clone size come from that table; D and trimming were worked out from the DNA. The repertoire includes around 250,000 clones, approximately 80% of them detected once, and 3.4% sits in the top ten.

This TCR was recovered from a woman aged 18-29 years with acute or convalescent COVID-19. The sample taken for sequencing was peripheral blood. The J gene is TRBJ2-4, the V gene TRBV4-1; D may be TRBD2 (5 bases). CDR3 amino acids: CASSQDAGGAKNIQYF. For the CDR3, the DNA is TGCGCCAGCAGCCAAGATGCAGGAGGAGCCAAAAACATTCAGTACTTC.